The 8 T cell receptor beta chains below were found in one sample sequenced in a study of response to subunit inactivated influenza vaccine. TCRdb fed the RT-PCR reads into MiXCR, producing one record per CDR3 protein. This sample carries fewer than 600,000 distinct CDR3 sequences, 7.2% of them seen once, and the ten largest clones take 13%. The sample consisted of PBMCs from blood, taken around 25 months after vaccination. The receptors come from a man between 50 and 69 years old who received an inactivated influenza vaccine.

At least ten counts were recorded for this clonotype. The chain employs TRBV10-2 and TRBJ2-4; D is uncertain. Germline assignment: CDR1 WSHSY and CDR2 SAAADI. Between the trimmed V and J ends, which lost 0 bases and 8 bases, there was a span of 8 bases. The CDR3 loop spans 13 amino acids. Here the CDR3 reads CASSESTRYIQYF. CDR3 in DNA: TGCGCCAGCAGTGAGTCGACTCGATACATTCAGTACTTC.

This chain joins TRBV4-1 and TRBJ1-1; D remains unclear. The CDR3 is 14 amino acids. With 4 bases removed from V and 0 bases from J, the gap between germline ends came to 9 bases. Germline CDR1 reads MGHRA; CDR2 reads YSYEKL. DNA for the CDR3: TGCGCCAGCAGCCCCGGTAGGGTGAACACTGAAGCTTTCTTT. This gives the protein CASSPGRVNTEAFF.

There are a few counts of this clonotype. This sequence joins TRBV4-3 and TRBJ2-1; D perhaps matches TRBD2 (5 bases). The CDR3 contains 14 residues. Germline values: CDR1 LGHNA, CDR2 YSLEER. Trimming cost V 3 bases and J 5 bases, with 11 bases left between them. This chain's CDR3 is CASSQGSSDNEQFF. CDR3 nucleotides: TGCGCCAGCAGCCAGGGGAGTTCGGACAATGAGCAGTTCTTC.

The chain recombines TRBV5-1 with TRBJ1-1, with D tentatively TRBD1 (5 bases). CDR1 and CDR2 from the germline V gene are SGHRS and YFSETQ. V lost 0 bases, J lost 4 bases, and 13 bases lay in between. This CDR3 contains 15 residues. CDR3 sequence (DNA): TGCGCCAGCAGCTTGGCCCAGGGTAGGGGCACTGAAGCTTTCTTT. Its translation is CASSLAQGRGTEAFF.

J is TRBJ1-1 and V is TRBV6-5; D is ambiguous. The germline V gene encodes CDR1 MNHEY and CDR2 SVGAGI. With 1 base removed from V and 1 base from J, the gap between germline ends came to 7 bases. The CDR3 totals 14 residues. In DNA, the CDR3 is TGTGCCAGCAGTTACTTCTCAGGGAACACTGAAGCTTTCTTT. Its translation: CASSYFSGNTEAFF.

This clonotype was seen only a few times. The chain has TRBV29-1 and TRBJ2-7; 10 positions match TRBD2. The CDR3 is 14 residues long. Germline lookup yields CDR1 SQVTM and CDR2 ANQGSEA. V shed 4 bases and J 6 bases; nucleotides not matched to a gene: 9. The CDR3 is CSVGTSGIIGEQYF. DNA of the CDR3: TGCAGCGTTGGAACTAGCGGGATTATCGGCGAGCAGTACTTC.

This clonotype has at least ten counts. The V call is TRBV12-3 or TRBV12-4, the J call TRBJ1-1; D unresolved. The CDR3 has 9 residues. With 4 bases removed from V and 10 bases from J, the gap between germline ends came to 4 bases. The DNA of the CDR3 is TGTGCCAGCAGTTCTGGAGCTTTCTTT. Translating gives CASSSGAFF.

This clonotype was found many times. The V and J genes are TRBV29-1 and TRBJ1-1, with a possible D match to TRBD1 (6 bases). This CDR3 has 12 amino acids. The V end was cut by 7 bases, the J end by 6 bases, with 15 bases between. CDR1 is SQVTM and CDR2 is ANQGSEA in the germline V gene. The CDR3 reads CSGGTKRAEAFF. The DNA of the CDR3 is TGCAGCGGGGGGACAAAACGGGCTGAAGCTTTCTTT.